Presented here are 14 T cell receptor beta chains from one specimen sequenced in a study of blood T cells in healthy people across ages. Next came a second PCR, run for roughly 6 to 11 cycles, which used a sample-barcoded 5' primer along with a J-beta primer mix. TCRdb re-called the 5' RACE reads with MiXCR, one entry per CDR3 protein. The sample consists of fewer than 700,000 distinct CDR3 sequences, around 48% of them appearing once. Sequencing was done on a sample of blood. All receptors come from a man of 80 years or more in good health.

The rearrangement links TRBV7-2 to TRBJ2-5; 12 positions match TRBD2. The DNA matches TRBJ2-7 better at its end, which makes the J call doubtful. CDR1 and CDR2 from the germline V gene are SGHTA and FQGNSA. The CDR3 has 15 amino acids. CDR3 bases: TGTGCCAGCAGCCTACTAGCGGGGGGCGGGGACGAGCAGTACTTC. Residues: CASSLLAGGGDEQYF.

The chain combines TRBV15 with TRBJ2-5, with D possibly TRBD1 on 7 matching bases. The CDR3 consists of 14 residues. Germline CDR1 reads LNHNV; CDR2 reads YYDKDF (reference sequence). Trimming removed 5 bases from V and 11 bases from J, with 21 bases in between. The CDR3 DNA is TGTGCCACCAGCGCAGGGGGGACGAAGTTGCAGCAGTACTTC. This encodes CATSAGGTKLQQYF.

The chain links TRBV4-2 to TRBJ2-3; a possible D gene is TRBD2 (6 bases). Germline CDR1 LGHNA, CDR2 YNFKEQ. Trimming shortened V by 4 bases and J by 6 bases, and 17 bases separated the two germline ends. This CDR3 comprises 15 residues. The CDR3 sequence is CASSPRAGSIDTQYF. The DNA of the CDR3 is TGTGCCAGCAGCCCGCGGGCGGGATCTATTGATACGCAGTATTTT.

The chain employs TRBV20-1 and TRBJ1-6; possible D gene TRBD1, 5 bases. From germline, CDR1 is DFQATT and CDR2 SNEGSKA (reference sequence). V was trimmed by 6 bases and J by 8 bases, leaving 17 bases between them. This CDR3 region has 14 residues. The CDR3 nucleotides are TGCAGTGCCGCGGCCCCAGGGCCGGATTCACCCCTCCACTTT. Its protein is CSAAAPGPDSPLHF.

J is TRBJ1-2 and V is TRBV13, with unresolved D. V dropped 2 bases and J dropped 8 bases, with 15 bases sitting between them. The germline gives CDR1 PRHDT, CDR2 FYEKMQ (reference sequence). The CDR3 totals 14 residues. DNA of the CDR3: TGTGCCAGCAGCTTAATGGACTCCTCGGAAGGCTACACCTTC. It is translated as CASSLMDSSEGYTF.

Of note for this clonotype: A read error may explain this, as a much larger clone is one base away. V gene TRBV6-1 combines with J gene TRBJ2-2; perhaps TRBD2 as D (8 bases). This CDR3 has 17 amino acids. The germline gives CDR1 MNHNS, CDR2 SASEGT. CDR3 DNA: TGTGCCGGCAGGCGACAGGGATCTAGCGGGTCTACCGGGGAGCTGTTTTTT. Protein product: CAGRRQGSSGSTGELFF.

V and J are TRBV20-1 and TRBJ2-3; 9 bases are a match to TRBD1. V gave up 0 bases and J gave up 3 bases; unmatched junction bases: 7. There are 16 residues in the CDR3. CDR1 is DFQATT and CDR2 is SNEGSKA in the germline V gene (reference sequence). CDR3 protein: CSAREAGQGETDTQYF. In nucleotides, the CDR3 is TGCAGTGCTAGAGAAGCGGGACAGGGAGAAACAGATACGCAGTATTTT.

The gene calls are TRBV7-6 and TRBJ1-2; D not resolved. In germline, CDR1 is SGHVS, CDR2 FNYEAQ. The V gene lost 2 bases and the J gene lost 7 bases, with 8 bases spanning the gap. The CDR3 extends over 12 amino acids. The DNA for the CDR3 is TGTGCCAGCAGCTTATTGGGCGGTGGCTACACCTTC. This codes for CASSLLGGGYTF. The variable domain in full, completed from reference TRBV7-6 and TRBJ1-2, reads GAGVSQSPRYKVTKRGQDVALRCDPISGHVSLYWYRQALGQGPEFLTYFNYEAQQDKSGLPNDRFSAERPEGSISTLTIQRTEQRDSAMYRCASSLLGGGYTFGSGTRLTVV.

This clonotype was counted a few times. The rearrangement links TRBV29-1 to TRBJ2-5; 8 bases match TRBD1. The length of the CDR3 is 13 residues. V dropped 4 bases and J dropped 3; count of bases not matched to a gene: 4. Germline assignment: CDR1 SQVTM and CDR2 ANQGSEA. CDR3 sequence (DNA): TGCAGCGTTGCCCCAGGGGGCAAAGAGACCCAGTACTTC. Its translation is CSVAPGGKETQYF. Filled out from reference TRBV29-1 and TRBJ2-5, the complete variable domain reads SAVISQKPSRDICQRGTSLTIQCQVDSQVTMMFWYRQQPGQSLTLIATANQGSEATYESGFVIDKFPISRPNLTFSTLTVSNMSPEDSSIYLCSVAPGGKETQYFGPGTRLLVL.

This clonotype was picked up a small number of times. The chain recombines TRBV20-1 with TRBJ2-3, with 8 nucleotides matching TRBD1. The CDR3 runs to 16 residues. Per germline, CDR1 DFQATT and CDR2 SNEGSKA (reference sequence). V dropped 7 bases and J dropped 5; count of bases not matched to a gene: 17. CDR3 DNA: TGCAGTGTTTTGGGGCCCAGAGGACAGGGAAAAGATACGCAGTATTTT. Its translation: CSVLGPRGQGKDTQYF.

V gene TRBV3-1 combines with J gene TRBJ2-3; no firm D call. Germline assignment: CDR1 LGHDT and CDR2 YNNKEL (reference sequence). The CDR3 has 14 residues. V lost 3 bases to trimming and J lost 4 bases, with 11 bases between them. The CDR3 nucleotides read TGTGCCAGCAGCCATCCCGGGTTCTCAGATACGCAGTATTTT. Protein: CASSHPGFSDTQYF.

The V call is TRBV29-1, the J call TRBJ2-6; D is unresolved. The CDR3 covers 13 residues. Trimming removed 0 bases at V and 2 bases at J, with 2 bases between. In germline, CDR1 is SQVTM, CDR2 ANQGSEA. The DNA for the CDR3 is TGCAGCGTTGAAGATGCTGGGGCCAACGTCCTGACTTTC. Its translation: CSVEDAGANVLTF.

In this sample, this clonotype turned up a few times. The chain recombines TRBV9 with TRBJ2-1; D not certain. This CDR3 region has 14 residues. Germline CDR1 is SGDLS and CDR2 is YYNGEE. V lost 2 bases, J lost 7 bases, and 13 bases lay in between. The CDR3, as DNA: TGTGCCAGCAGCGTCTCCGGGTCCTCAAATGAGCAGTTCTTC. Translated: CASSVSGSSNEQFF.

The chain carries TRBV5-1 and TRBJ2-7; 7 positions agree with TRBD1. CDR1 is SGHRS, CDR2 YFSETQ, per germline. V was clipped by 2 bases and J by 4 bases; unmatched bases: 6. This CDR3 is 14 amino acids long. In DNA, the CDR3 is TGCGCCAGCAGCTTCCGGGACAGTGCTTACGAGCAGTACTTC. It translates to CASSFRDSAYEQYF.